A single sample gave rise to the 10 T cell receptor beta chains below, sequenced in a study of T cell repertoires in cytomegalovirus infection. TCRdb used MiXCR to reprocess the reads, holding one entry per CDR3 protein. The profile shows some 320,000 distinct CDR3 sequences, over 7.5% of them singletons. Sequenced input: PBMCs. All receptors derive from a human donor in good health (CMV status not recorded). Some clones in this sample may be carry-over from other donors' samples.

This clonotype was picked up a small number of times. This chain connects TRBV7-9 to TRBJ2-7; 8 nucleotides align to TRBD2. The V gene end was trimmed by 5 bases and the J gene end by 2 bases; junction bases not matched to a gene: 8. This CDR3 comprises 15 residues. The germline V gene has CDR1 SEHNR and CDR2 FQNEAQ (reference sequence). CDR3 DNA sequence: TGTGCCAGCAGCCCTAGGACGGGAGGGACCTACGAGCAGTACTTC. Protein sequence: CASSPRTGGTYEQYF.

In its sample, this clonotype was seen many times. This rearrangement joins TRBV6-5 to TRBJ1-1; maybe TRBD1 (5 bases). This CDR3 has 16 amino acids. From germline, CDR1 is MNHEY and CDR2 SVGAGI. V was cut by 6 bases and J by 0 bases, with 17 bases left in between. The CDR3 loop is CASRFGTPLMNTEAFF. The CDR3 DNA follows: TGTGCCAGCAGATTCGGGACTCCACTGATGAACACTGAAGCTTTCTTT.

This clonotype has only a few counts. The chain employs TRBV6-1 and TRBJ2-4; D may be TRBD2 (5 bases). CDR3 size: 14 residues. Germline assignment: CDR1 MNHNS and CDR2 SASEGT. V lost 0 bases to trimming and J lost 13 bases, with 16 bases between them. The DNA for the CDR3 is TGTGCCAGCAGTGAAGCCCCGGACTTAACTCGGCAGTACTTC. Translated, it gives CASSEAPDLTRQYF.

This clonotype turned up a few times. This chain connects TRBV7-2 to TRBJ2-7; D ambiguous. The CDR3 is 15 amino acids. Germline CDR1 reads SGHTA; CDR2 reads FQGNSA. Trimming shortened V by 3 bases and J by 2 bases, and 14 bases separated the two germline ends. The CDR3 spells CASSLGWGATYEQYF. The CDR3 DNA reads TGTGCCAGCAGCTTGGGCTGGGGTGCTACCTACGAGCAGTACTTC.

This chain joins TRBV20-1 and TRBJ2-7, with 8 bases matching TRBD2. Germline lookup yields CDR1 DFQATT and CDR2 SNEGSKA (reference sequence). The V gene end was trimmed by 3 bases and the J gene end by 2 bases; junction bases not matched to a gene: 0. This CDR3 region has 12 residues. For the CDR3, the DNA is TGCAGTGCTAGGCGGGGGGCCTACGAGCAGTACTTC. It specifies CSARRGAYEQYF.

About this clonotype itself: Being one base from a much bigger clone, this may be a read error. The rearrangement uses TRBV20-1 and TRBJ2-1; D remains ambiguous. The CDR3 covers 13 residues. Trimming shortened V by 6 bases and J by 3 bases, and 12 bases separated the two germline ends. Germline V gives CDR1 DFQATT, CDR2 SNEGSKA (reference sequence). Here the CDR3 reads CSAPPRGYNEQFF. The CDR3 bases are TGCAGTGCCCCCCCCCGCGGCTACAATGAGCAGTTCTTC.

The chain joins TRBV7-2 to TRBJ2-7; 8 bases are shared with TRBD2. Trimming at V came to 3 bases and at J to 6 bases, leaving 10 bases not matched to a gene. This CDR3 has 15 amino acids. Germline values: CDR1 SGHTA, CDR2 FQGNSA. The CDR3 protein is CASSLDLWRGVEQYF. The CDR3 nucleotides read TGTGCCAGCAGCTTGGACTTGTGGCGGGGGGTCGAGCAGTACTTC.

This clonotype was observed a few times. This chain connects TRBV9 to TRBJ2-1; tentatively, D is TRBD1 or TRBD2 (5 bases each). The germline V and J ends were trimmed by 7 bases and 8 bases, with 16 bases remaining between them. The V gene's germline CDR1 is SGDLS and CDR2 YYNGEE. This CDR3 region has 13 residues. The CDR3 spells CASGGVVVHEQFF. The CDR3 coding sequence is TGTGCCAGCGGGGGAGTAGTAGTCCATGAGCAGTTCTTC.

The V and J genes are TRBV11-2 and TRBJ2-7; the D is unclear. CDR1 is SGHAT, CDR2 FQNNGV, per germline. The CDR3 loop spans 13 amino acids. V was trimmed by 4 bases and J by 7 bases, leaving 14 bases between them. The CDR3 region has the DNA TGTGCCAGCAGCTCAGTCCCAACCTTTGAGCAGTACTTC. This codes for CASSSVPTFEQYF.

This clonotype was seen at least ten times. The rearrangement uses TRBV7-7 and TRBJ2-1; D call uncertain. Per germline, CDR1 SSHAT and CDR2 FNYEAQ (reference sequence). CDR3 length: 16 residues. Trimming removed 6 bases at V and 0 bases at J, with 15 bases between. The CDR3 DNA sequence: TGTGCCAGCAGTTCAATAGGGTTAAGCTCCTACAATGAGCAGTTCTTC. This encodes CASSSIGLSSYNEQFF.